This T cell receptor beta chain was captured in a study of T cell repertoires in cytomegalovirus infection (dated by TCRdb to the late 2010s). Some background on the complete study: Recently identified HLA-C-restricted CMV epitopes, whose presentation resists viral immunomodulation, were targeted by peptide stimulations together with well-studied HLA-B-restricted epitopes. The HLA type of each donor mattered for the analysis, because public TCR beta signatures pointed to carriage of CMV infection along with the matching HLA type. The paper's findings and limits, for the study overall: The ex vivo response was dominated by HLA-C-restricted CMV-specific TCR beta clonotypes, which also provided the single most frequent clonotype in two of eight donors. Carriers of CMV infection plus the relevant HLA type were discriminated by the cumulative frequency of public TCR beta family members in the study cohort and in an independent roughly 400-donor cohort.

Interpreted using the paper, the treatment or condition label stands for: in vitro stimulation with specific CMV peptide epitopes to enrich CMV-specific T cells. In its sample, this clonotype was seen a few times. It has no known antigen specificity. Base qualities are not provided; no much larger clone lies one nucleotide away. There are 13 amino acids in the CDR3, from cysteine to valine inclusive. Just CDR3 DNA is preserved here, 39 bases in frame from base 1. V gives up 6 bases and J gives up 2 bases, and the segment between their germline ends measures 11 bases. The germline V gene gives CDR1 as MNHEY and CDR2 as SVGEGT. Sequenced on an Illumina HiSeq 1500. The public reads were reanalyzed by TCRdb: fastp trimming at Q25, MiXCR alignment, in-frame beta chains only. Each CDR3 protein appears once, grouped with its most common genes and DNA. This sample comprises about 830,000 distinct CDR3 sequences, 32% of them detected only once. The ten largest account for around 12% of the sample.

The sequence derives from a human donor in good health (CMV status not recorded). Some clones in this sample may be carry-over from other donors' samples. Specimen: cultured CD8+ T cells from PBMCs, collected from culture after CMV antigen stimulation. The receptor chain draws on TRBV6-2 or TRBV6-3 and TRBJ2-7; a confident D gene designation cannot be given. DNA sequence: TGTGCCAGCAGCCAAACTTCCCCCTACGAGCAGTACGTC. It specifies CASSQTSPYEQYV.